Listed here are 3 T cell receptor beta chains from one sample, sequenced in a study of blood T cell repertoires in COVID-19. The method was immunoSEQ multiplex PCR; TCRdb's version includes in-frame clones alone and lacks a portion of them. The sample has fewer than 35,000 clones, 85% seen once. The specimen was peripheral blood. The receptors here all came from a man at least 80 years old with active COVID-19.

This sequence joins TRBV2 and TRBJ2-1, with 11 bases matching TRBD2. The trim removed 0 bases at V and 7 bases at J, leaving 2 bases unmatched. Germline CDR1 SNHLY, CDR2 FYNNEI. The CDR3 runs 15 residues. Here the CDR3 reads CASSEAVAGGNEQFF. The DNA of the CDR3 is TGTGCCAGCAGTGAAGCAGTAGCGGGGGGGAATGAGCAGTTCTTC.

This sequence joins TRBV2 and TRBJ2-3, with 10 positions matching TRBD2. The V gene end was trimmed by 6 bases and the J gene end by 5 bases; junction bases not matched to a gene: 5. The germline gives CDR1 SNHLY, CDR2 FYNNEI. CDR3 size: 14 residues. The CDR3 is CASRGLAILDTQYF. The CDR3 DNA reads as TGTGCCAGCAGGGGACTAGCGATCCTAGATACGCAGTATTTT.

The count of this clone is one. The chain has TRBV29-1 and TRBJ2-4; 8 bases are shared with TRBD2. The CDR3 spans 12 residues. With 5 bases clipped from V and 10 bases from J, the junction kept 7 bases outside the gene matches. The germline gives CDR1 SQVTM, CDR2 ANQGSEA. The CDR3 is CSVRGGEGIQYF. The CDR3 DNA reads as TGCAGCGTTCGGGGGGGAGAAGGAATTCAGTACTTC.